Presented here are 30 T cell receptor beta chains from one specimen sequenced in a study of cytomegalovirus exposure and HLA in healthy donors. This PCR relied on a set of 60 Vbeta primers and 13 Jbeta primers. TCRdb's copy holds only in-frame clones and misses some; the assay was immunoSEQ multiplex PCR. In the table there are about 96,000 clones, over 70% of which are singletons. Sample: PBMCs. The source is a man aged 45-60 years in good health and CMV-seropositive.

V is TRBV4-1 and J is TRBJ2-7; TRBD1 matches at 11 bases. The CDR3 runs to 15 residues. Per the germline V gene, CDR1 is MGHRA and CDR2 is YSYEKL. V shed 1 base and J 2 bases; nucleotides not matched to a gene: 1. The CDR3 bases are TGCGCCAGCAGCCAAGCGGGACAGGGGGCCTACGAGCAGTACTTC. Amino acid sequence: CASSQAGQGAYEQYF.

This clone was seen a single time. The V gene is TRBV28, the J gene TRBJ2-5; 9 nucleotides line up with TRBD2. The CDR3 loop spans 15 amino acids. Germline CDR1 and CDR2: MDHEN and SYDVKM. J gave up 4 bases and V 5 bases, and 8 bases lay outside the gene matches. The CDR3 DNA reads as TGTGCCAGCAGTACGCCTAGCGGGGCAGGAGAGACCCAGTACTTC. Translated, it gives CASSTPSGAGETQYF.

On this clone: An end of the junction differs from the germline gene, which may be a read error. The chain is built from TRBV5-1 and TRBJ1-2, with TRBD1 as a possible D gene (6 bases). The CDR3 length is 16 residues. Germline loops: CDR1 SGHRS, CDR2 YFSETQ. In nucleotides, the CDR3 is TGCGCCAGCAGCTTGGGGCAGGGGATCGATTTCTATGGCTACCCCTTC. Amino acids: CASSLGQGIDFYGYPF.

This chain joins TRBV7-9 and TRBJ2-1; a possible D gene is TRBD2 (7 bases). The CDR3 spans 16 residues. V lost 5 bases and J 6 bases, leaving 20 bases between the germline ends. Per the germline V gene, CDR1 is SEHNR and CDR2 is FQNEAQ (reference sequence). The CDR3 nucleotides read TGTGCCAGCAGCGGGTGGGGTCGGGGGGCAGGCAATGAGCAGTTCTTC. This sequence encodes CASSGWGRGAGNEQFF.

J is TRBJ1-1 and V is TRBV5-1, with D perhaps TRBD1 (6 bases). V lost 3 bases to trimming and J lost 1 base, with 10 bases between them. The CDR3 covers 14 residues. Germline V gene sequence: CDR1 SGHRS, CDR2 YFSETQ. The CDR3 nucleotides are TGCGCCAGCAGCTCCGGGGACACGAACACTGAAGCTTTCTTT. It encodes CASSSGDTNTEAFF.

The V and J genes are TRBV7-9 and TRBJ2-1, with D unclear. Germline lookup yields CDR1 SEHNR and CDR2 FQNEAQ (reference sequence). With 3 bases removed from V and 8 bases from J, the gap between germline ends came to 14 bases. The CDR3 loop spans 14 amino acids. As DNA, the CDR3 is TGTGCCAGCAGCTTGTTAGAGTTCGCCCATGAGCAGTTCTTC. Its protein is CASSLLEFAHEQFF.

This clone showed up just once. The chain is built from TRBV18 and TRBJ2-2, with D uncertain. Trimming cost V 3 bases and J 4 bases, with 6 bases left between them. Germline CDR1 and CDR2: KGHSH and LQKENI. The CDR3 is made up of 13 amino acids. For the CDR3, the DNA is TGTGCCAGCTCACCTGCGGCCACCGGGGAGCTGTTTTTT. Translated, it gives CASSPAATGELFF.

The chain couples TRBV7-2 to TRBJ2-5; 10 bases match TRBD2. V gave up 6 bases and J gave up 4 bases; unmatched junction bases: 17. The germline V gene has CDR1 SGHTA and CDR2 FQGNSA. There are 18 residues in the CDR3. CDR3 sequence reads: CASSRPRGQRGGGETQYF. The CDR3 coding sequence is TGTGCCAGCAGTCGCCCGCGCGGCCAGCGGGGGGGCGGAGAGACCCAGTACTTC.

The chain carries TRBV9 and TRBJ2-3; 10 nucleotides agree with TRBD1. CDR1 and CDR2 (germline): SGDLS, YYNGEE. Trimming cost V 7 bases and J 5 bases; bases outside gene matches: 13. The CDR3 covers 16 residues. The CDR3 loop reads CASSRGGTGEIDTQYF. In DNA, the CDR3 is TGTGCCAGCTCTCGGGGGGGGACAGGGGAGATAGATACGCAGTATTTT.

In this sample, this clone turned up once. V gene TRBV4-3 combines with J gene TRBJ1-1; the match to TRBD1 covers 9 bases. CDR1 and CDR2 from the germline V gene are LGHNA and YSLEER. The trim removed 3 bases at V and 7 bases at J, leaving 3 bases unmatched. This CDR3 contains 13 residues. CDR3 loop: CASSHGTGNEAFF. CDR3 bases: TGCGCCAGCAGCCACGGGACAGGGAATGAAGCTTTCTTT.

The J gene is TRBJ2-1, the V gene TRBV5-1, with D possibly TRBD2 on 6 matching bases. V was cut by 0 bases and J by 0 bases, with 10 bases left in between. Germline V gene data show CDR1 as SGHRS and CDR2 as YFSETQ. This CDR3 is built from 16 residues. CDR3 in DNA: TGCGCCAGCAGCTTGGGCGGGGATAGCTCCTACAATGAGCAGTTCTTC. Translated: CASSLGGDSSYNEQFF.

The CDR3 protein is CASSIQGYSNQPQHF. The CDR3 coding sequence is TGTGCCAGCAGCATACAGGGTTATAGCAATCAGCCCCAGCATTTT. The chain links TRBV7-2 to TRBJ1-5; D possibly corresponds to TRBD1 (6 bases). V lost 5 bases, J lost 0 bases, and 11 bases lay in between. The CDR3 runs to 15 residues. Germline V gene lookup returns CDR1 SGHTA and CDR2 FQGNSA.

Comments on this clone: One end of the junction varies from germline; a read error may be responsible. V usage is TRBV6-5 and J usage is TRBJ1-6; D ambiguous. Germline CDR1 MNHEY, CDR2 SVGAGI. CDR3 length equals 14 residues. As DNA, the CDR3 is TGTGCCAGCAGTTACCAGGCAGTTAATCCACCCCTCCACTTT. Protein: CASSYQAVNPPLHF.

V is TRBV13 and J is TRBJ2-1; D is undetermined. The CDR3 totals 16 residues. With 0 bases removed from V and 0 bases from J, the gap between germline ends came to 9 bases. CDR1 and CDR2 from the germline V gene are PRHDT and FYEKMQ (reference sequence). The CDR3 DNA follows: TGTGCCAGCAGCTTAGGTACTATGAGCTCCTACAATGAGCAGTTCTTC. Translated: CASSLGTMSSYNEQFF.

In DNA form, the CDR3 reads TGTGCCAGCAGCTTAACTCTCTACGAGCAGTACTTC. Residues: CASSLTLYEQYF. The chain combines TRBV7-2 with TRBJ2-7, with unresolved D. Germline CDR1 SGHTA, CDR2 FQGNSA. Between the trimmed V and J ends, which lost 2 bases and 3 bases, there was a span of 5 bases. The CDR3 extends over 12 amino acids.

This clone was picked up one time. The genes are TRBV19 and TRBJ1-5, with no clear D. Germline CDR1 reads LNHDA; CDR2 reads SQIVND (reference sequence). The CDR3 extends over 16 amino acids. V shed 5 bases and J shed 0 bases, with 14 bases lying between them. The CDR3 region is CASSPRVVDSNQPQHF. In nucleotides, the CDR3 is TGTGCCAGTAGTCCGAGGGTGGTTGATAGCAATCAGCCCCAGCATTTT. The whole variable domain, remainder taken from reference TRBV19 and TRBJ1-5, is DGGITQSPKYLFRKEGQNVTLSCEQNLNHDAMYWYRQDPGQGLRLIYYSQIVNDFQKGDIAEGYSVSREKKESFPLTVTSAQKNPTAFYLCASSPRVVDSNQPQHFGDGTRLSIL.

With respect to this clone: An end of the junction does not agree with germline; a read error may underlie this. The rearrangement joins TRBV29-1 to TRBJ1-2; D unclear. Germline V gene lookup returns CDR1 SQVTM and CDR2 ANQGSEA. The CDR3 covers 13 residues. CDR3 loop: CSVEDTVSPFLPF. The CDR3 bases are TGCAGCGTTGAAGACACAGTATCCCCCTTTCTCCCCTTC. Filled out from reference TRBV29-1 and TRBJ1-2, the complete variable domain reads SAVISQKPSRDICQRGTSLTIQCQVDSQVTMMFWYRQQPGQSLTLIATANQGSEATYESGFVIDKFPISRPNLTFSTLTVSNMSPEDSSIYLCSVEDTVSPFLPFGSGTRLTVV.

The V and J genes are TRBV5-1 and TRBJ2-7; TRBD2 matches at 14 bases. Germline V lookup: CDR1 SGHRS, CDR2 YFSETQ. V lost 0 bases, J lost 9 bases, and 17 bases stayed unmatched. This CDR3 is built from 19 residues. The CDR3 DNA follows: TGCGCCAGCAGCTTGGGGGGGCTGACTAGCGGGGGGGCCCCCGTGCCGCAGTACTTC. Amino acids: CASSLGGLTSGGAPVPQYF.

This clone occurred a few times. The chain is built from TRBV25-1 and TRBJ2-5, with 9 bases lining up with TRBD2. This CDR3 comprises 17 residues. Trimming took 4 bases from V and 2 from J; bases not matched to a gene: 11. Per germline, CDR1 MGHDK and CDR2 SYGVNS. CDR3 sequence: CASSGLSGGPPQETQYF. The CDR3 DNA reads TGTGCCAGCAGTGGGCTTAGCGGGGGTCCTCCGCAAGAGACCCAGTACTTC.

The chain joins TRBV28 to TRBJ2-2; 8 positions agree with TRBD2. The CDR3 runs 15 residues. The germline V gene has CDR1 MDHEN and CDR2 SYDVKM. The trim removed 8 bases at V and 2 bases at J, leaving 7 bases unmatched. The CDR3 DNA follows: TGTGCCAGCGTCAACGGGGGGGTTAACACCGGGGAGCTGTTTTTT. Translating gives CASVNGGVNTGELFF.

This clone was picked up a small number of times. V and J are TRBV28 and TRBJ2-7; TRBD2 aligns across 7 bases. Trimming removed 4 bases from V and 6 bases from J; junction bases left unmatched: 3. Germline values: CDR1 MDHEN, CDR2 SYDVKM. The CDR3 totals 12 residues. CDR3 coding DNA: TGTGCCAGCAGTTCCGAGCGGGGCGAGCAGTACTTC. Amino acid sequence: CASSSERGEQYF.

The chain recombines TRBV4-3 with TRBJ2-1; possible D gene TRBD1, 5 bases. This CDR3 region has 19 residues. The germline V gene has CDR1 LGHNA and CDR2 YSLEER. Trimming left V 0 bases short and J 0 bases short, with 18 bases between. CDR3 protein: CASSQEWGIWASSYNEQFF. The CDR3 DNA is TGCGCCAGCAGCCAAGAATGGGGCATTTGGGCAAGCTCCTACAATGAGCAGTTCTTC.

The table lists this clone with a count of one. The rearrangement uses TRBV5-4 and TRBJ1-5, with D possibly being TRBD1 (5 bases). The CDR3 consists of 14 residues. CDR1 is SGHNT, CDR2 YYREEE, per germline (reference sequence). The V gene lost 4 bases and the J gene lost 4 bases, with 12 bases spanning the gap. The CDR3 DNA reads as TGTGCCAGCAGCGCCGGGGGGGGAAATCAGCCCCAGCATTTT. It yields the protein CASSAGGGNQPQHF. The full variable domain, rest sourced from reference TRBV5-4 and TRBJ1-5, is ETGVTQSPTHLIKTRGQQVTLRCSSQSGHNTVSWYQQALGQGPQFIFQYYREEENGRGNFPPRFSGLQFPNYSSELNVNALELDDSALYLCASSAGGGNQPQHFGDGTRLSIL.

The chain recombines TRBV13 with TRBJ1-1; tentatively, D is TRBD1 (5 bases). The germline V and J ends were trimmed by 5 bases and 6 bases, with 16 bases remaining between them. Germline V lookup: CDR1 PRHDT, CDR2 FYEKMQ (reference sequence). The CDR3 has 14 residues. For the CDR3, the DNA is TGTGCCAGCAGCGCCCAGGGTCGAAGCGCTGAAGCTTTCTTT. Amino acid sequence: CASSAQGRSAEAFF.

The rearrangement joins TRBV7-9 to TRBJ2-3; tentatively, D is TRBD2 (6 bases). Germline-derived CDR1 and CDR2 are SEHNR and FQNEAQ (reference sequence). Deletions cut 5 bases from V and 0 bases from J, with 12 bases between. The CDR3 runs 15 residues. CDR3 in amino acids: CASSPPGVSTDTQYF. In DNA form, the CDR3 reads TGTGCCAGCAGCCCGCCGGGGGTTAGCACAGATACGCAGTATTTT.

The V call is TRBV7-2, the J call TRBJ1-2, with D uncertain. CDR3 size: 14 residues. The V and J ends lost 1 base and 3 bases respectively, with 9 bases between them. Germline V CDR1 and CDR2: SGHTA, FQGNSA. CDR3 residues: CASSLVPGDYGYTF. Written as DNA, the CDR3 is TGTGCCAGCAGCTTAGTACCCGGAGACTATGGCTACACCTTC.

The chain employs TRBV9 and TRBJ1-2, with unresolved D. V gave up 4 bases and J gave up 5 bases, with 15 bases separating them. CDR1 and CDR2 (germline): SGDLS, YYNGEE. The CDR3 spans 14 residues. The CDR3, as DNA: TGTGCCAGCAGCATACGACGGGCGGGATATGGCTACACCTTC. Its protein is CASSIRRAGYGYTF.

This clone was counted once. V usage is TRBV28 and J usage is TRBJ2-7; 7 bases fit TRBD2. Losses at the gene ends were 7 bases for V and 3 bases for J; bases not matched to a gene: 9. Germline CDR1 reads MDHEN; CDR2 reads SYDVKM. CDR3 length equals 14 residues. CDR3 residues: CASISAGKNYEQYF. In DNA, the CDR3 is TGTGCCAGCATTTCAGCGGGAAAGAACTACGAGCAGTACTTC.

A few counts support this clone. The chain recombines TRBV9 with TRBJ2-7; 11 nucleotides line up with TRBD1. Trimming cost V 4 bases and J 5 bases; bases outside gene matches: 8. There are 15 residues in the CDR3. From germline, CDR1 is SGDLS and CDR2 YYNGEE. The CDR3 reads CASSNPGQGVHEQYF. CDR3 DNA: TGTGCCAGCAGCAATCCGGGACAGGGGGTTCACGAGCAGTACTTC.

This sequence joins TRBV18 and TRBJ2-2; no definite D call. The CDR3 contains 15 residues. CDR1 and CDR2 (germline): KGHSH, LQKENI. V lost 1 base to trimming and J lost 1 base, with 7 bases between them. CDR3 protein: CASSPRQVNTGELFF. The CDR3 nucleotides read TGTGCCAGCTCACCACGGCAGGTGAACACCGGGGAGCTGTTTTTT.